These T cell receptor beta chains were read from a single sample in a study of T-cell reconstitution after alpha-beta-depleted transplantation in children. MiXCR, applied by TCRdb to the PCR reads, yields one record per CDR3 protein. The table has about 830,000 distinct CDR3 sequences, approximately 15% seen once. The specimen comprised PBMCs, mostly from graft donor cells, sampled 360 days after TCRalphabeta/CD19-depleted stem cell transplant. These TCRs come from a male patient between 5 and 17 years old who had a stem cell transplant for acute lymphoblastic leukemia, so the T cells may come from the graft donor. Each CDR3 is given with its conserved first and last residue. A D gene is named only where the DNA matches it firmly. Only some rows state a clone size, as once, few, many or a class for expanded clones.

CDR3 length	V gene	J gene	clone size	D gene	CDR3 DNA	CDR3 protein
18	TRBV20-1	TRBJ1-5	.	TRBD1	TGCAGTGCAGCCCCCCGGGACAGGGATAACTTGGGCAATCAGCCCCAGCATTTT	CSAAPRDRDNLGNQPQHF
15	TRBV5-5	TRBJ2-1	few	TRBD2	TGTGCCAGCAGCTTCGGGACTACTATATACAATGAGCAGTTCTTC	CASSFGTTIYNEQFF
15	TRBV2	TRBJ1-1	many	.	TGTGCCAGCAGGGACCACCCCTGGGGAGGCACTGAAGCTTTCTTT	CASRDHPWGGTEAFF
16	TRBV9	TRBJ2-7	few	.	TGTGCCAGCAGCGTAGGGGGGAATCTAGACAGTCGAGAACAGTACTTC	CASSVGGNLDSREQYF
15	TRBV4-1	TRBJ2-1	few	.	TGCGCCAGCCGATCCAGATACTTAGGGTACAATGAGCAGTTCTTC	CASRSRYLGYNEQFF
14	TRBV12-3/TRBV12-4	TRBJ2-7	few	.	TGTGCCAGCAGTCCCTCATACAACTCCTACGAGCAGTACTTC	CASSPSYNSYEQYF
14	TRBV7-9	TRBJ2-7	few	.	TGTGCCAGCAGCTCCGCCGGGGCTAGTTTCGAGCAGTACTTC	CASSSAGASFEQYF
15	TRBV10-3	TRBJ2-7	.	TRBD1	TGTGCCATCAGTGAGTCTCCGGACAGGACCTACGAGCAGTACTTC	CAISESPDRTYEQYF
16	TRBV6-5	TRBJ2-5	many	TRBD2	TGTGCCAGCAGTTACGGCGAAGCGGGACTGGGGGAGACCCAGTACTTC	CASSYGEAGLGETQYF
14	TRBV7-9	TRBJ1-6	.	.	TGTGCCAGCAGCTACAGGGAGGTTTATTCACCCCTCCACTTT	CASSYREVYSPLHF
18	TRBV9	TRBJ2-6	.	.	TGTGCCAGCAGCGTAGCCATCTTGGGGAGATCTGGGGCCAACGTCCTGACTTTC	CASSVAILGRSGANVLTF
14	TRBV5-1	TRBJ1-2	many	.	TGCGCCAGCAGCTCCCCAAGGGATGGCTATGGCTACACCTTC	CASSSPRDGYGYTF
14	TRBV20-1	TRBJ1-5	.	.	TGCAGTGCCCGCCTCCGGGGCCCCAATCAGCCCCAGCATTTT	CSARLRGPNQPQHF
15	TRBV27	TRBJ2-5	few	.	TGTGCCAGCAGTTTATCGGGGTTCAAAAGGGAGACCCAGTACTTC	CASSLSGFKRETQYF
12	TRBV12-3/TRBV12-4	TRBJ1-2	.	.	TGTGCCAGCAGTTTAAGGGGAGGAGGCTACACCTTC	CASSLRGGGYTF
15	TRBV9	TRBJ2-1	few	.	TGTGCCAGCAGCGTAACAGGGGGGGGGATTGGTGAGCAGTTCTTC	CASSVTGGGIGEQFF
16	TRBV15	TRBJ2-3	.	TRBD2	TGTGCCACCAGCAGCGGGGACTACGCATACCCAGATACGCAGTATTTT	CATSSGDYAYPDTQYF
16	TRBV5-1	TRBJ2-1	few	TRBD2	TGCGCCAGCAGCCGTAGCGGGAGAAGCTCCTACAATGAGCAGTTCTTC	CASSRSGRSSYNEQFF
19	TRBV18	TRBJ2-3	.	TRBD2	TGTGCCAGCTCTCCGACCGTCCCATCTCTAGCGGGAAAGACAGATACGCAGTATTTT	CASSPTVPSLAGKTDTQYF
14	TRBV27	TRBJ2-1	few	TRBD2	TGTGCCAGCAGTTACCGGACTAGCGGGGGTGAGCAGTTCTTC	CASSYRTSGGEQFF
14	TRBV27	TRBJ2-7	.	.	TGTGCCAGCAGTCATAGAGGGTTCTCCTACGAGCAGTACTTC	CASSHRGFSYEQYF
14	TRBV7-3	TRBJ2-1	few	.	TGTGCCAGCAGCTCCGGACTACCCTGGGGTGAGCAGTTCTTC	CASSSGLPWGEQFF
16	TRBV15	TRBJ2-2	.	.	TGTGCCACCAGCAGAGAAAGGGCCCCAAACACCGGGGAGCTGTTTTTT	CATSRERAPNTGELFF
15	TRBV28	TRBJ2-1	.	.	TGTGTATCCTCGAGCGGCCCTGTGATTTGGAATGAGCAGTTCTTC	CVSSSGPVIWNEQFF
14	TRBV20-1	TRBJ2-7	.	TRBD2	TGCAGTGCTAGAAAGACTAGCGAGCTATACGAGCAGTACTTC	CSARKTSELYEQYF
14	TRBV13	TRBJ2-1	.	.	TGTGCCAGCAGCTTAGAGTGGGATCACAATGAGCAGTTCTTC	CASSLEWDHNEQFF
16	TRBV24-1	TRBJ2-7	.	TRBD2	TGTGCCACCGGGCTAGCGGGAGTCGTGGGAAATTACGAGCAGTACTTC	CATGLAGVVGNYEQYF
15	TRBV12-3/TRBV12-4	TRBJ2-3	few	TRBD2	TGTGCCAGCAGGCTGACTAGCGGGATAAGGGATACGCAGTATTTT	CASRLTSGIRDTQYF
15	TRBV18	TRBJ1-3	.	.	TGTGCCAGCTCACGATCGGGGAGCTCTGGAAACACCATATATTTT	CASSRSGSSGNTIYF
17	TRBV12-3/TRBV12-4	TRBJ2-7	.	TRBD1	TGTGCCAGCAGTTTCCATCCGAGGGGGCTTGTATCCTACGAGCAGTACTTC	CASSFHPRGLVSYEQYF
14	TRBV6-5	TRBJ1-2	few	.	TGTGCCAGCAGTTACGCGGGGCCAGACTATGGCTACACCTTC	CASSYAGPDYGYTF
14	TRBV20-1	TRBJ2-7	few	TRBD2	TGCAGTGCCCCGTGGACTAGTTTTCTTAGCGAGCAGTACTTC	CSAPWTSFLSEQYF
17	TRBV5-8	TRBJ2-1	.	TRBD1	TGTGCCAGCAGCTACTCTGACCGGGACAGGGGTGTTAATGAGCAGTTCTTC	CASSYSDRDRGVNEQFF
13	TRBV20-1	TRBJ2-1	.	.	TGCAGTGCTGCGACTAGTCTACGGTATGAGCAGTTCTTC	CSAATSLRYEQFF
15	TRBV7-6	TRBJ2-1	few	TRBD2	TGTGCCAGCAGCTTAGGAACGGGAGGAAAGGATGAGCAGTTCTTC	CASSLGTGGKDEQFF
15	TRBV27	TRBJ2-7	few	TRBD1	TGTGCCAGCAGTTTAGTGCAGGGGGTGGGCTACGAGCAGTACTTC	CASSLVQGVGYEQYF
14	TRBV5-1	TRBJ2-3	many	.	TGCGCCAGCAGGGGGCTAGAAGTACCAGATACGCAGTATTTT	CASRGLEVPDTQYF
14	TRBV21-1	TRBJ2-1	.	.	TGTGCCAGCAGCAAAGTGGGGCAGTTCAATGAGCAGTTCTTC	CASSKVGQFNEQFF
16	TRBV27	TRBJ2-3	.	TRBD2	TGTGCCAGCAGTCCTAGCGGGAGTCTAGGCACAGATACGCAGTATTTT	CASSPSGSLGTDTQYF
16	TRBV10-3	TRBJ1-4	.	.	TGTGCCACCCAAACAGGGAGCAGGGCTACTAATGAAAAACTGTTTTTT	CATQTGSRATNEKLFF
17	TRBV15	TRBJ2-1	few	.	TGTGCCACCAGCAGGGAATTAACAGGGAACTCCTACAATGAGCAGTTCTTC	CATSRELTGNSYNEQFF
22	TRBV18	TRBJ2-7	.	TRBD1	TGTGCCAGCTCATCACTCAACGACCCCCCATCTCAGAGGGGGCGAAATCTCTACGAGCAGTACTTC	CASSSLNDPPSQRGRNLYEQYF
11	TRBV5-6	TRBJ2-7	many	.	TGTGCCAGCAGCTTGTCCTCCGAGCAGTACTTC	CASSLSSEQYF
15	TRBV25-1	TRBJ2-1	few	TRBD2	TGTGCCAGCACTCCCCGGACTAGCGGGAAGGGATCGCAGTTCTTC	CASTPRTSGKGSQFF
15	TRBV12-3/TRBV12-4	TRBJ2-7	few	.	TGTGCCAGCAGTTACTCCCGGCAGACTTCCTACGAGCAGTACTTC	CASSYSRQTSYEQYF
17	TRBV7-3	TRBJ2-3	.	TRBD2	TGTGCCAGCAGCTTAACGCTAGCGGCGTCCTCGGCAGATACGCAGTATTTT	CASSLTLAASSADTQYF
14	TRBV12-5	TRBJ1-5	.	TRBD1	TGTGCTAGCGACCTCAGGGGGCGAGGTCAGCCCCAGCATTTT	CASDLRGRGQPQHF
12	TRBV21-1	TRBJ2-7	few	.	TGTGCCAGCAGCGTCGACTGGAGACGGCAGTACTTC	CASSVDWRRQYF
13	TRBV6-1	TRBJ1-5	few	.	TGTGCCAGCAGACTAGGGGACGGACAGCCCCAGCATTTT	CASRLGDGQPQHF
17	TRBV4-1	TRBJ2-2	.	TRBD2	TGCGCCAGCAGAGACTCGGGACTAGCGGGGAACACCGGGGAGCTGTTTTTT	CASRDSGLAGNTGELFF
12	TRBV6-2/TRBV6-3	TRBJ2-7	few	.	TGTGCCAGCAGTGAGTACCGGTTCGAGCAGTACTTC	CASSEYRFEQYF
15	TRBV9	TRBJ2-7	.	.	TGTGCCAGCAGCGTAGGGAGCGAACCCCCCTACGAGCAGTACTTC	CASSVGSEPPYEQYF
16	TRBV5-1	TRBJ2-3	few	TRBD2	TGCGCCAGCAGCTTGGTTCTAGCGGGATTGTTTGATACGCAGTATTTT	CASSLVLAGLFDTQYF